Included here is one T cell receptor (beta chain) sequence, with context. Antigen unknown. This specimen belongs to a study of T cell responses to AZD1222 COVID-19 vaccine. TCRdb's copy holds only in-frame clones and misses some; the assay was immunoSEQ multiplex PCR. Of about 150,000 clones in the sample, over 85% were seen once. General study findings and limits: Most donors were white British and more were female, and clonal diversity was possibly underestimated. Spike-specific TCR depth and breadth grew after two AZD1222 doses.

The sample in question was peripheral blood, obtained 28 days after the second AZD1222 dose. The origin of this receptor is an adult who received the AZD1222 COVID-19 vaccine.

The CDR3 nucleotides are TGTGCCACCGTCCAGGGACATAATGAAAAACTGTTTTTT. The encoded protein is CATVQGHNEKLFF. The V and J genes are TRBV28 and TRBJ1-4; a possible D gene is TRBD1 (6 bases). The V end was cut by 10 bases, the J end by 4 bases, with 13 bases between. The CDR3 has 13 residues. Germline V CDR1 and CDR2: MDHEN, SYDVKM.